This T cell receptor beta chain was found in a study of early T cells in non-severe SARS-CoV-2 infection. The germline V gene has CDR1 DFQATT and CDR2 SNEGSKA (reference sequence). The V gene lost 5 bases and the J gene lost 3 bases, with 11 bases spanning the gap. The CDR3 totals 13 residues. MiXCR, run by TCRdb on the 5' RACE reads, gives a single entry per CDR3 protein. The sample comprises around 84,000 distinct CDR3 sequences, about an eighth of which are singletons, and 5.5% to 8% rests with the top ten. The chain uses TRBV20-1 and TRBJ1-5, with D possibly being TRBD1 (6 bases). The sequenced sample was whole blood. The sequence was obtained from an adult who was a healthcare worker with PCR-confirmed SARS-CoV-2 infection or an uninfected control (not recorded which). CDR3 amino acids: CSAHTGINQPQHF. CDR3 in DNA: TGCAGTGCTCATACAGGGATCAATCAGCCCCAGCATTTT.